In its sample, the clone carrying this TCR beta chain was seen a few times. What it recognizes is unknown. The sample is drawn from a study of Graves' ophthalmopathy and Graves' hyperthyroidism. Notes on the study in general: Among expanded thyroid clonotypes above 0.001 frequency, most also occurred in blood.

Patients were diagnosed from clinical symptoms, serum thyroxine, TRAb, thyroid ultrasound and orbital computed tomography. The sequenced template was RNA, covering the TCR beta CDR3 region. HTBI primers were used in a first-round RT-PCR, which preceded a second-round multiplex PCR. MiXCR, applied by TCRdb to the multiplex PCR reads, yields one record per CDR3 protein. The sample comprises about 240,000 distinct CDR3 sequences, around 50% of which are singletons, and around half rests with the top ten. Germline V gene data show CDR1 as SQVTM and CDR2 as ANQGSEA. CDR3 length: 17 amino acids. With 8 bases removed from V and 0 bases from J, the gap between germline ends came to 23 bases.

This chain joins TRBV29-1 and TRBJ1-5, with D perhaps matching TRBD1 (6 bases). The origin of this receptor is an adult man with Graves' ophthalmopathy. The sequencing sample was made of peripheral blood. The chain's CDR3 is CSIKQGFEGNSNQPQHF. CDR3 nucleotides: TGCAGCATAAAACAGGGCTTTGAGGGAAATAGCAATCAGCCCCAGCATTTT.